This T cell receptor (beta chain) was identified during a study of CD8 T cells in Susac syndrome. This clonotype has just one count. Trimming removed 1 base from V and 7 bases from J; junction bases left unmatched: 2. Per the germline V gene, CDR1 is SQVTM and CDR2 is ANQGSEA. The CDR3 totals 13 residues. High-throughput TCR beta sequencing covered peripheral CD8+ and CD4+ T cells. The healthy controls were matched to patients by age and sex. Random hexamers were used to reverse transcribe roughly 0.45 to 1 ug of RNA. immunoSEQ multiplex PCR amplified TCR beta CDR3 across 54 Vbeta, 13 Jbeta. TCRdb reanalysed the immunoSEQ multiplex PCR reads using MiXCR and keeps one entry per CDR3 protein. The data contain 150,000 or so distinct CDR3 sequences, about 95% of them singletons.

This TCR derives from a human donor in good health. The sequenced material came from CD4+ T cells from PBMCs. The V call is TRBV29-1, the J call TRBJ2-2, with 8 bases aligning to TRBD1. The CDR3 is CSVEGQGHGELFF. As DNA, the CDR3 is TGCAGCGTTGAAGGACAGGGGCACGGGGAGCTGTTTTTT.